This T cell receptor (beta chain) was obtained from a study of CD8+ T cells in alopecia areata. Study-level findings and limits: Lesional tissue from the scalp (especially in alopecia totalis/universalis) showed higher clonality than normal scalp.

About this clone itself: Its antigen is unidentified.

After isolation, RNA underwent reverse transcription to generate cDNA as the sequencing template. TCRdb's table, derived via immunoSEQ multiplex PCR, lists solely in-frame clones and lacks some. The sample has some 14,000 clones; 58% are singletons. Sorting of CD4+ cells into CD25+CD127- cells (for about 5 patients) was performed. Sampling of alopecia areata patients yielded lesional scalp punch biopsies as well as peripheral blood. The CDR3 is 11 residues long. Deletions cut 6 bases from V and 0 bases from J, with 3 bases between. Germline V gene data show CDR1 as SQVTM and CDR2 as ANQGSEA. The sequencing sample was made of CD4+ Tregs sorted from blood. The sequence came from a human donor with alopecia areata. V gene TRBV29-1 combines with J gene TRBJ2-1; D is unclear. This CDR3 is CSVASYNEQFF. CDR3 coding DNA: TGCAGCGTGGCCTCCTACAATGAGCAGTTCTTC.